These 18 T cell receptor beta chains share one sample of origin, sequenced in a study of T cell repertoires in breast cancer. The expanded emulsion RT-PCR method captured paired alpha and beta chains from CD8+ T cells. During the second nested PCR, blocking oligonucleotides suppressed genes that were not paired. TCRdb recomputed calls from the emulsion pairing reads with MiXCR, one row per CDR3 protein. The sample records about 40,000 distinct CDR3 sequences, roughly 44% being singletons. The sequencing input was CD8+ T cells. These receptor sequences come from a pool of human donors with breast cancer or a healthy control (not recorded which).

The V gene is TRBV4-1, the J gene TRBJ1-1; weak D call: TRBD1 (6 bases). Germline CDR1 and CDR2: MGHRA and YSYEKL. This CDR3 contains 12 residues. Between the trimmed V and J ends, which lost 9 bases and 1 base, there was a span of 9 bases. CDR3 sequence (DNA): TGCGCCAGTGGGGGCGAGAACACTGAAGCTTTCTTT. Translation gives CASGGENTEAFF.

In the case of this clonotype: Being one base from a much bigger clone, this may be a read error. This chain uses TRBV20-1 with TRBJ2-1; possible D gene TRBD2, 6 bases. This CDR3 region has 14 residues. V lost 5 bases and J 2 bases, leaving 13 bases between the germline ends. Germline loops: CDR1 DFQATT, CDR2 SNEGSKA (reference sequence). The CDR3 loop reads CSARSGVPYNEQFF. The CDR3 nucleotides read TGCAGTGCTCGCTCGGGGGTTCCCTACAATGAGCAGTTCTTC.

The chain joins TRBV5-4 to TRBJ1-2; D might be TRBD1 (5 bases). The CDR3 length is 15 residues. Deletions cut 3 bases from V and 0 bases from J, with 12 bases between. Germline V gene sequence: CDR1 SGHNT, CDR2 YYREEE (reference sequence). The CDR3 DNA follows: TGTGCCAGCAGCTCGAAAGGGGCGGCTAACTATGGCTACACCTTC. Translating it yields CASSSKGAANYGYTF.

The chain recombines TRBV3-1 with TRBJ1-2; D possibly corresponds to TRBD1 (5 bases). Germline V gives CDR1 LGHDT, CDR2 YNNKEL (reference sequence). Between the trimmed V and J ends, which lost 6 bases and 7 bases, there was a span of 18 bases. This CDR3 is 14 amino acids long. This CDR3 is CASRVAGSISGYTF. In DNA form, the CDR3 reads TGTGCCAGCAGGGTTGCAGGGAGCATTTCTGGCTACACCTTC.

This clonotype was seen a handful of times. The chain has TRBV20-1 and TRBJ1-5; tentatively, D is TRBD1 (6 bases). Between the trimmed V and J ends, which lost 5 bases and 0 bases, there was a span of 8 bases. This CDR3 is built from 13 residues. The germline CDR1 and CDR2 sequences are DFQATT and SNEGSKA (reference sequence). The CDR3 spells CSARTDSNQPQHF. In nucleotides, the CDR3 is TGCAGTGCTCGGACAGATAGCAATCAGCCCCAGCATTTT.

The genes are TRBV18 and TRBJ1-1; no clear D. This CDR3 comprises 15 residues. The germline V gene encodes CDR1 KGHSH and CDR2 LQKENI. V lost 2 bases and J lost 1, with 11 bases in between. The CDR3 DNA reads as TGTGCCAGCTCACCATACGCCCGGAGGAACACTGAAGCTTTCTTT. It encodes CASSPYARRNTEAFF.

There are a few counts of this clonotype. The rearrangement joins TRBV27 to TRBJ2-3; D remains ambiguous. Trimming took off 4 bases at V and 0 bases at J, with 8 bases between the two ends. This CDR3 comprises 14 residues. Germline V gene data show CDR1 as MNHEY and CDR2 as SMNVEV (reference sequence). This CDR3 reads CASSSAESTDTQYF. The DNA of the CDR3 is TGTGCCAGCAGTTCTGCGGAGAGCACAGATACGCAGTATTTT.

In its sample, this clonotype was seen a few times. V and J are TRBV14 and TRBJ1-1; D unclear. This CDR3 region has 14 residues. The V and J ends lost 0 bases and 9 bases respectively, with 14 bases between them. Looked up from germline, CDR1 is SGHDN and CDR2 is FVKESK. CDR3 region: CASSQEGFGGKAFF. In DNA, the CDR3 is TGTGCCAGCAGCCAAGAAGGATTTGGTGGTAAAGCTTTCTTT.

This chain joins TRBV20-1 and TRBJ1-1; TRBD1 might be the D (6 bases). V was trimmed by 3 bases and J by 9 bases, leaving 14 bases between them. The CDR3 sequence is 12 residues long. Germline V CDR1 and CDR2: DFQATT, SNEGSKA (reference sequence). The CDR3: CSASSQGTKAFF. DNA of the CDR3: TGCAGTGCTAGCTCCCAGGGGACTAAAGCTTTCTTT.

This chain uses TRBV7-2 with TRBJ1-3; D gene ambiguous. The CDR3 spans 14 residues. The V gene lost 1 base and the J gene lost 5 bases, with 9 bases spanning the gap. The V gene's germline CDR1 is SGHTA and CDR2 FQGNSA. CDR3 residues: CASSLGTSRNTIYF. The CDR3 DNA follows: TGTGCCAGCAGCTTAGGGACGAGTAGAAACACCATATATTTT.

About this clonotype itself: The CDR3 does not close with the conserved phenylalanine or tryptophan, likely indicating a read error. This chain joins TRBV7-9 and TRBJ1-2; 7 bases align to TRBD1. Unmatched junction bases numbered 2, after V lost 4 bases and J lost 0 bases. The CDR3 is made up of 14 amino acids. Germline values: CDR1 SEHNR, CDR2 FQNEAQ (reference sequence). The CDR3 is CASSWDSANYGYTS. The CDR3 nucleotides are TGTGCCAGCAGCTGGGACAGCGCTAACTATGGCTACACCTCC.

To note about this clonotype: Being one base from a much bigger clone, this may be a read error. The chain uses TRBV6-1 and TRBJ1-5, with a possible D match to TRBD1 (5 bases). V was cut by 5 bases and J by 9 bases, with 23 bases left in between. The CDR3 has 16 amino acids. Germline V gene data show CDR1 as MNHNS and CDR2 as SASEGT. The CDR3 nucleotides read TGTGCCAGCAGTCACCCTTCCTACGGGGGAGGGTGGCCCCAGCATTTT. Protein: CASSHPSYGGGWPQHF.

At least ten counts were recorded for this clonotype. V usage is TRBV6-2 or TRBV6-3 and J usage is TRBJ2-3; 7 bases align to TRBD2. Germline values: CDR1 MNHEY, CDR2 SVGEGT. Trimming at V came to 2 bases and at J to 2 bases, leaving 4 bases not matched to a gene. The CDR3 loop spans 15 amino acids. The CDR3: CASSYASGNTDTQYF. The CDR3 nucleotides are TGTGCCAGCAGTTACGCTAGCGGAAACACAGATACGCAGTATTTT.

Notes on this clonotype: Relative to the germline gene, one junction end is altered; a read error may explain this. This chain uses TRBV12-3 or TRBV12-4 with TRBJ1-1; a weak D match, TRBD1 (5 bases). This CDR3 spans 14 amino acids. CDR3: CASSLRQLNTQAFF. DNA of the CDR3: TGTGCCAGCAGTTTGAGACAGCTGAACACTCAAGCTTTCTTT.

This clonotype was detected ten times or more. V usage is TRBV27 and J usage is TRBJ2-6, with TRBD1 as a possible D gene (5 bases). CDR3 length equals 18 residues. Germline V gene lookup returns CDR1 MNHEY and CDR2 SMNVEV (reference sequence). Deletions cut 6 bases from V and 0 bases from J, with 18 bases between. The CDR3 is CASRPRDPAHSGANVLTF. The CDR3 region has the DNA TGTGCCAGCAGGCCCAGGGATCCGGCACACTCTGGGGCCAACGTCCTGACTTTC.

The chain has TRBV19 and TRBJ2-7, with D tentatively TRBD1 or TRBD2 (6 bases each). Germline loops: CDR1 LNHDA, CDR2 SQIVND (reference sequence). This CDR3 is 18 amino acids long. Trimming took 3 bases from V and 2 from J, leaving 23 bases between them. The CDR3 region is CASSMGAIRGPQTYEQYF. For the CDR3, the DNA is TGTGCCAGTAGTATGGGTGCGATTCGGGGGCCTCAAACCTACGAGCAGTACTTC. Supplemented by reference TRBV19 and TRBJ2-7, the full variable domain reads DGGITQSPKYLFRKEGQNVTLSCEQNLNHDAMYWYRQDPGQGLRLIYYSQIVNDFQKGDIAEGYSVSREKKESFPLTVTSAQKNPTAFYLCASSMGAIRGPQTYEQYFGPGTRLTVT.

This clonotype was seen more than once but under ten times. This sequence joins TRBV10-2 and TRBJ2-3, with 14 bases matching TRBD2. CDR1 and CDR2 from the germline V gene are WSHSY and SAAADI. Unmatched junction bases numbered 4, after V lost 4 bases and J lost 4 bases. This CDR3 comprises 16 residues. The CDR3 nucleotides are TGCGCCAGCAGTGCGACTAGCGGGGGGGGGCCAGATACGCAGTATTTT. It is translated as CASSATSGGGPDTQYF.

The table lists this clonotype with a count of one. The chain links TRBV7-3 to TRBJ1-1; 10 bases fit TRBD1. CDR1 and CDR2 from the germline V gene are SGHTA and FQGTGA. The CDR3 has 14 amino acids. V was clipped by 5 bases and J by 6 bases; unmatched bases: 6. In DNA, the CDR3 is TGTGCCAGCAGCCCCTGGGGGACAGGGGCTGAAGCTTTCTTT. Protein: CASSPWGTGAEAFF.